The present entry profiles one TCR beta chain with its context. In germline, CDR1 is LNHDA, CDR2 SQIVND (reference sequence). V lost 3 bases to trimming and J lost 4 bases; unmatched junction nucleotides: 1. This CDR3 comprises 13 residues. This sample was taken from a study of neoadjuvant anti-PD-1 for oral cavity cancer. Overall study context: Non-progressing patients received a fourth nivolumab dose near day 43, then surgery on days 50-56.

Only in-frame clones appear in the TCRdb table, and some are missing; sequencing was by immunoSEQ multiplex PCR. The sample comprises tens of thousands of clones, around 80% of which are singletons, and around 3% rests with the top ten. The genes are TRBV19 and TRBJ1-1, with 8 bases lining up with TRBD1. The sequencing used PBMCs, collected before nivolumab (anti-PD-1) treatment. The TCR comes from a person aged 40 to 85 with oral cavity squamous cell carcinoma. The CDR3 DNA is TGTGCCAGTAGTATGACAGGGGTCACTGAAGCTTTCTTT. Its translation is CASSMTGVTEAFF.